The rows below give T cell receptor beta chains drawn from one sample of a study of T cells in localized non-small cell lung cancer. The method was immunoSEQ multiplex PCR; TCRdb's version includes in-frame clones alone and lacks a portion of them. The sample contains 25,000 to 30,000 clones, about 90% of which appear only once. Sequenced here: peripheral blood mononuclear cells, sampled before any cancer treatment. These receptors came from a woman aged 40 to 75 with stage III lung adenocarcinoma. Each CDR3 is given with its conserved first and last residue. A D gene is named only where the DNA matches it firmly. Clone size is not always given. Where it is, it says once, few, many or a class for expanded clones.

clone_size j_call d_call v_call cdr3_aa cdr3_nt
NA TRBJ2-3 NA TRBV18 CASSRTDTQYF TGTGCCAGCTCCCGCACAGATACGCAGTATTTT
NA TRBJ1-2 TRBD1 TRBV7-9 CASSLETGVRGYTF TGTGCCAGCAGCTTAGAGACAGGGGTCCGTGGCTACACCTTC
NA TRBJ2-1 NA TRBV18 CASSPWIADEQFF TGTGCCAGCTCACCCTGGATAGCCGACGAGCAGTTCTTC
NA TRBJ1-1 TRBD1 TRBV4-1 CASSQDTDRGDTEAFF TGCGCCAGCAGCCAAGATACGGACAGGGGGGATACTGAAGCTTTCTTT
NA TRBJ2-7 TRBD2 TRBV5-5 CASRPAVGLAGGPTYEQYF TGTGCCAGCAGACCCGCCGTGGGACTAGCGGGAGGCCCCACCTACGAGCAGTACTTC
once TRBJ2-7 NA TRBV6-6 CASSHGRVTYEQYF TGTGCCAGCAGTCACGGCAGGGTCACCTACGAGCAGTACTTC
NA TRBJ1-1 NA TRBV5-4 CASSLAVGMNTEAFF TGTGCCAGCAGCTTGGCGGTGGGAATGAACACTGAAGCTTTCTTT
NA TRBJ1-2 NA TRBV10-3 CASSPRDGYTF TGTGCATCCTCTCCGAGGGATGGCTACACCTTC
NA TRBJ1-2 NA TRBV11-1 CASSFGQDYGYTF TGTGCCAGCAGCTTCGGGCAAGACTATGGCTACACCTTC
NA TRBJ2-7 NA TRBV10-3 CAIGSGEIEQYF TGTGCCATCGGGTCGGGGGAGATCGAGCAGTACTTC
few TRBJ2-3 TRBD2 TRBV6-1 CASSVGLVTDTQYF TGTGCCAGCAGTGTGGGACTAGTGACAGATACGCAGTATTTT
NA TRBJ1-1 NA TRBV7-8 CASGRGPDTEAFF TGTGCCAGCGGGCGGGGGCCCGACACTGAAGCTTTCTTT
NA TRBJ2-2 NA TRBV5-1 CASSLATTVTGELFF TGCGCCAGCAGCTTGGCTACCACGGTAACCGGGGAGCTGTTTTTT